A selection of T cell receptor beta chains follows, all from one sample in a study of technical replicates of blood from several donors. The protocol was immunoSEQ multiplex PCR, while the TCRdb copy is restricted to in-frame clones and leaves out a portion. Here the sample spans just under 85,000 clones, approximately 90% being singletons. Sequencing was performed on T cells isolated from PBMCs. These receptor sequences come from a human donor in good health. CDR3s include the opening cysteine and the closing phenylalanine or tryptophan. Each record gives: V gene, J gene, clone size, D gene, CDR3 protein, CDR3 DNA. A D gene is named only where the DNA matches it firmly. Clone sizes are given selectively: once, few, many, or a class where the clone is expanded.

TRBV6-1	TRBJ2-7	-	-	CASRYRDTPSYEQYF	TGTGCCAGCAGGTACCGGGACACACCTTCCTACGAGCAGTACTTC
TRBV6-1	TRBJ2-7	once	TRBD1	CASSELGVVTGTNEQYF	TGTGCCAGCAGTGAACTGGGGGTTGTGACAGGGACCAACGAGCAGTACTTC
TRBV19	TRBJ1-2	-	TRBD1	CASSTPAGTGDRGYTF	TGTGCCAGTAGTACTCCCGCAGGGACAGGGGATCGGGGCTACACCTTC
TRBV19	TRBJ2-7	once	TRBD2	CASSTQGLAGTYEQYF	TGTGCCAGTAGTACGCAGGGACTAGCGGGGACCTACGAGCAGTACTTC
TRBV7-9	TRBJ2-2	-	TRBD2	CASSHRSGSEGELFF	TGTGCCAGCAGCCACCGAAGCGGGAGCGAAGGGGAGCTGTTTTTT
TRBV29-1	TRBJ2-2	-	TRBD2	CSVGIAGGPGTGELFF	TGCAGCGTGGGTATAGCGGGAGGGCCTGGTACCGGGGAGCTGTTTTTT
TRBV27	TRBJ2-2	-	TRBD1	CASSLLFLTGAPPGGELFF	TGTGCCAGCAGTTTATTATTCTTGACAGGGGCGCCACCAGGCGGGGAGCTGTTTTTT
TRBV7-9	TRBJ1-2	-	-	CASSFRADGYTF	TGTGCCAGCAGCTTCAGGGCAGATGGCTACACCTTC
TRBV19	TRBJ1-4	-	-	CASRRAVQGTPNEKLFF	TGTGCCAGTAGAAGGGCCGTACAGGGAACGCCTAATGAAAAACTGTTTTTT
TRBV11-3	TRBJ1-2	-	-	CASSFPQGGDGYTF	TGTGCCAGCAGCTTCCCCCAAGGCGGGGATGGCTACACCTTC
TRBV27	TRBJ2-1	-	-	CASSSVPTDYNEQFF	TGTGCCAGCAGTTCCGTTCCGACAGATTACAATGAGCAGTTCTTC
TRBV19	TRBJ2-2	-	TRBD2	CASRLDGGGGELFF	TGTGCCAGTAGGCTGGACGGCGGGGGCGGGGAGCTGTTTTTT
TRBV6-1	TRBJ2-5	-	TRBD2	CASSAPAGDGQETQYF	TGTGCCAGCAGTGCCCCAGCGGGAGACGGCCAAGAGACCCAGTACTTC
TRBV19	TRBJ2-7	-	TRBD1	CASSDRDYEQYF	TGTGCCAGTAGCGACAGGGACTACGAGCAGTACTTC
TRBV5-6	TRBJ2-1	-	-	CASSLATGGRNEQFF	TGTGCCAGCAGCTTGGCGACAGGAGGTAGGAATGAGCAGTTCTTC
TRBV7-2	TRBJ1-2	-	TRBD1	CASSLVAGQGNRDYGYTF	TGTGCCAGCAGCTTAGTGGCGGGACAGGGGAATAGGGACTATGGCTACACCTTC
TRBV7-9	TRBJ2-7	-	-	CASSLPKGDGAYEQYF	TGTGCCAGCAGCTTACCAAAGGGAGACGGAGCCTACGAGCAGTACTTC
TRBV27	TRBJ2-2	-	TRBD1	CASGPIPGQGAGELFF	TGTGCCAGCGGTCCGATCCCGGGACAGGGGGCCGGGGAGCTGTTTTTT